A single sample is the source of the 29 T cell receptor beta chains below, sequenced in a study of T cells expressing NK-cell markers. TCRdb reprocessed the 5' RACE reads, keeping one entry per CDR3 protein, no DNA. This repertoire includes 200,000 to 300,000 distinct CDR3 sequences. Sequenced sample: blood T cells: a sorted CD56 or NKG2C T cell subset, CD4+ or CD8+ T cells, or bulk PBMC T cells (not recorded which). The receptors were sampled from a woman aged 18 to 75 in good health.

This rearrangement joins TRBV12-3 or TRBV12-4 to TRBJ2-5; TCRdb lists TRBD1, though no DNA is available to test this call. The CDR3 has 14 amino acids. The CDR3 is CASSWAGTVETQYF.

The gene calls are TRBV24-1 and TRBJ2-1; with no DNA, the TCRdb D assignment of TRBD1 cannot be verified. Per the germline V gene, CDR1 is KGHDR and CDR2 is SFDVKD. The CDR3 is made up of 16 amino acids. This CDR3 reads CATSAPRMAGHNEQFF.

The rearrangement uses TRBV29-1 and TRBJ2-2; no DNA is available, so the TRBD1 call from TCRdb remains unchecked. There are 14 residues in the CDR3. CDR1 and CDR2 from the germline V gene are SQVTM and ANQGSEA. The CDR3 spells CSVSGTTNTGELFF.

J is TRBJ1-1 and V is TRBV20-1; TCRdb's assignment of TRBD1 cannot be checked, as there is no DNA. CDR1 is DFQATT, CDR2 SNEGSKA, per germline (reference sequence). The CDR3 loop spans 12 amino acids. The CDR3 sequence is CSASQGVFEAFF.

The chain joins TRBV20-1 to TRBJ2-3; TCRdb names TRBD1, which stays unverified in the absence of DNA. The germline V gene has CDR1 DFQATT and CDR2 SNEGSKA (reference sequence). The length of the CDR3 is 15 residues. The CDR3 protein is CSARPDRGRKDTQYF.

The V call is TRBV20-1, the J call TRBJ2-7; TCRdb picks TRBD2, but there is no DNA to check that call. The CDR3 contains 15 residues. In germline, CDR1 is DFQATT, CDR2 SNEGSKA (reference sequence). The CDR3 sequence: CSARDPALMSYEQYF.

The V call is TRBV18, the J call TRBJ1-5. Germline V gene sequence: CDR1 KGHSH, CDR2 LQKENI. This CDR3 comprises 14 residues. CDR3 sequence reads: CASSPGAGDQPQHF.

The chain carries TRBV6-5 and TRBJ2-4; TCRdb designates TRBD2, a call that cannot be tested without DNA. This CDR3 comprises 16 residues. The germline V gene has CDR1 MNHEY and CDR2 SVGAGI. The CDR3 is CASSYSPPDRAGIQYF.

The J gene is TRBJ1-3, the V gene TRBV7-2; there is no DNA to check the TCRdb D call of TRBD1. In germline, CDR1 is SGHTA, CDR2 FQGNSA. This CDR3 has 16 amino acids. The chain's CDR3 is CASSLDSPGVGNTIYF.

The chain uses TRBV24-1 and TRBJ1-5; TCRdb proposes TRBD1, but this gene call is untestable without DNA. The germline V gene encodes CDR1 KGHDR and CDR2 SFDVKD. The CDR3 totals 16 residues. The CDR3 is CATSVTGGERNQPQHF.

The rearrangement links TRBV4-2 to TRBJ2-7; as DNA is missing, the TRBD2 call by TCRdb cannot be tested. The germline V gene has CDR1 LGHNA and CDR2 YNFKEQ. The CDR3 contains 16 residues. CDR3 sequence: CASSQGTSGSSYEQYF.

The J gene is TRBJ2-7, the V gene TRBV7-2; TCRdb picks TRBD1, but there is no DNA to check that call. Germline CDR1 SGHTA, CDR2 FQGNSA. The CDR3 runs to 15 residues. The CDR3 sequence is CASSFRGQGTYEQYF.

This CDR3 is CASSFKGLGYGYTF. The chain has TRBV12-3 or TRBV12-4 and TRBJ1-2. The CDR3 covers 14 residues.

The rearrangement joins TRBV7-2 to TRBJ2-2; TCRdb's D call of TRBD1 is untestable without DNA. Germline CDR1 is SGHTA and CDR2 is FQGNSA. The CDR3 is 14 residues long. The CDR3 loop is CASSSTGRDGELFF.

CDR3 sequence reads: CASSFPSYNEQFF. This chain joins TRBV5-5 and TRBJ2-1. CDR1 is SGHKS, CDR2 YYEKEE, per germline (reference sequence). CDR3 length: 13 residues.

This rearrangement joins TRBV29-1 to TRBJ1-5; TCRdb returns TRBD1, unconfirmable since there is no DNA. From germline, CDR1 is SQVTM and CDR2 ANQGSEA. The CDR3 extends over 13 amino acids. CDR3 residues: CSVLGGSNQPQHF.

The chain has TRBV5-1 and TRBJ1-3. Germline-derived CDR1 and CDR2 are SGHRS and YFSETQ. The CDR3 is made up of 15 amino acids. The CDR3 loop is CASSTGRSSGNTIYF.

The rearrangement joins TRBV28 to TRBJ2-7. Germline V gives CDR1 MDHEN, CDR2 SYDVKM. The CDR3 sequence is 15 residues long. The CDR3 sequence: CASSLWVRGSYEQYF.

The rearrangement links TRBV18 to TRBJ1-2; TCRdb proposes TRBD1, but this gene call is untestable without DNA. This CDR3 has 11 residues. Germline V lookup: CDR1 KGHSH, CDR2 LQKENI. CDR3 in amino acids: CASGTDYGYTF.

The chain recombines TRBV5-1 with TRBJ2-3; TCRdb reports TRBD2, a call that lacks DNA to check it against. This CDR3 comprises 17 residues. Germline V CDR1 and CDR2: SGHRS, YFSETQ. CDR3 protein: CASSNLGTSGSWDTQYF. Full variable domain (rest looked up from reference TRBV5-1 and TRBJ2-3): KAGVTQTPRYLIKTRGQQVTLSCSPISGHRSVSWYQQTPGQGLQFLFEYFSETQRNKGNFPGRFSGRQFSNSRSEMNVSTLELGDSALYLCASSNLGTSGSWDTQYFGPGTRLTVL.

The CDR3 sequence is CASSRDRDHGYTF. The J gene is TRBJ1-2, the V gene TRBV28; TCRdb's assignment of TRBD1 cannot be checked, as there is no DNA. The germline gives CDR1 MDHEN, CDR2 SYDVKM. The CDR3 sequence is 13 residues long.

This chain links TRBV7-3 with TRBJ2-1. CDR3 length equals 13 residues. In germline, CDR1 is SGHTA, CDR2 FQGTGA. This CDR3 reads CASSLGSSFEQFF.

The chain employs TRBV28 and TRBJ2-7; TCRdb proposes TRBD1, but this gene call is untestable without DNA. Germline V gene data show CDR1 as MDHEN and CDR2 as SYDVKM. CDR3 length: 14 amino acids. CDR3 in amino acids: CASSEAGGTYEQYF.

The gene calls are TRBV28 and TRBJ1-1; with no DNA, the TCRdb D assignment of TRBD1 cannot be verified. This CDR3 has 14 amino acids. From germline, CDR1 is MDHEN and CDR2 SYDVKM. This CDR3 is CASGTGVRGGRAFF.

The rearrangement uses TRBV12-3 or TRBV12-4 and TRBJ2-1; TCRdb calls TRBD2, which cannot be checked without DNA. CDR3 length: 14 residues. The CDR3 protein is CASSSTSGPRAQFF.

CDR3 amino acids: CASAQGINQPQHF. The genes are TRBV6-1 and TRBJ1-5; TCRdb's assignment of TRBD1 cannot be checked, as there is no DNA. CDR1 and CDR2 from the germline V gene are MNHNS and SASEGT. There are 13 residues in the CDR3.

The chain has TRBV20-1 and TRBJ2-3. This CDR3 is built from 13 residues. Germline V gene data show CDR1 as DFQATT and CDR2 as SNEGSKA (reference sequence). The CDR3: CSAWLQPTDTQYF.

This sequence joins TRBV4-3 and TRBJ2-1; the D call of TRBD2 rests on TCRdb alone, since no DNA is present to check it. The germline CDR1 and CDR2 sequences are LGHNA and YSLEER. CDR3 length equals 16 residues. The CDR3 spells CASSQELAGGWNEQFF.

The V and J genes are TRBV20-1 and TRBJ2-1; TCRdb names TRBD2, which stays unverified in the absence of DNA. The CDR3 loop spans 16 amino acids. CDR1 DFQATT and CDR2 SNEGSKA come from the germline V gene (reference sequence). CDR3 sequence reads: CSAEPFGGRTPNEQFF.